One and the same sample provided the 13 T cell receptor beta chains below, sequenced in a study of T cell responses to AZD1222 COVID-19 vaccine (dated by TCRdb to the early 2020s). Library prep was done by the immunoSEQ multiplex PCR assay. TCRdb's version of the immuneACCESS table is confined to in-frame rearrangements and falls short of the full clone set. An unresolved V gene accounts for under half of the shortfall where checked; the remainder is of unknown origin. The sample has 93,000 or so clones on record, 90% of them singletons. The top ten hold about 5% of the sample. Explained via the paper, the time point label denotes: baseline before first vaccination. The sequenced sample was peripheral blood, obtained on day 0 of AZD1222 vaccination. Source of these receptors: an adult in good health.

The chain has TRBV7-2 and TRBJ1-5; D remains ambiguous. This CDR3 has 13 amino acids. Germline loops: CDR1 SGHTA, CDR2 FQGNSA. V was pared by 3 bases and J by 4 bases, with 7 bases between. CDR3 in amino acids: CASSLSGNQPQHF. CDR3 coding DNA: TGTGCCAGCAGCTTGAGCGGAAATCAGCCCCAGCATTTT. The variable domain in full, completed from reference TRBV7-2 and TRBJ1-5, reads GAGVSQSPSNKVTEKGKDVELRCDPISGHTALYWYRQSLGQGLEFLIYFQGNSAPDKSGLPSDRFSAERTGGSVSTLTIQRTQQEDSAVYLCASSLSGNQPQHFGDGTRLSIL.

The rearrangement uses TRBV6-5 and TRBJ1-2; D gene uncertain. The germline gives CDR1 MNHEY, CDR2 SVGAGI. This CDR3 has 14 residues. V lost 0 bases and J lost 4, with 9 bases in between. In DNA, the CDR3 is TGTGCCAGCAGTTACTCACGACCAGGCTATGGCTACACCTTC. Protein: CASSYSRPGYGYTF.

In the case of this clone: Within the sample, other DNA sequences also encode this same CDR3. The V call is TRBV7-3, the J call TRBJ2-3, with TRBD2 identical over 7 bases. Germline assignment: CDR1 SGHTA and CDR2 FQGTGA. This CDR3 is built from 13 residues. Losses at the gene ends were 4 bases for V and 3 bases for J; bases not matched to a gene: 1. This CDR3 is CASSSGGTDTQYF. CDR3 DNA: TGTGCCAGCAGCTCCGGGGGGACAGATACGCAGTATTTT. The full variable domain, rest sourced from reference TRBV7-3 and TRBJ2-3, is GAGVSQTPSNKVTEKGKYVELRCDPISGHTALYWYRQSLGQGPEFLIYFQGTGAADDSGLPNDRFFAVRPEGSVSTLKIQRTERGDSAVYLCASSSGGTDTQYFGPGTRLTVL.

The rearrangement joins TRBV7-9 to TRBJ2-5; TRBD2 aligns across 12 bases. This CDR3 has 14 amino acids. With 4 bases clipped from V and 5 bases from J, the junction kept 2 bases outside the gene matches. CDR1 is SEHNR, CDR2 FQNEAQ, per germline (reference sequence). CDR3: CASSYGLAGETQYF. Written as DNA, the CDR3 is TGTGCCAGCAGCTACGGACTAGCGGGGGAGACCCAGTACTTC.

V is TRBV19 and J is TRBJ2-3, with D maybe TRBD1 (6 bases). Trimming shortened V by 3 bases and J by 4 bases, and 11 bases separated the two germline ends. The germline V gene has CDR1 LNHDA and CDR2 SQIVND (reference sequence). This CDR3 contains 14 residues. The CDR3 sequence is CASSIQGSPDTQYF. Here the CDR3 DNA reads TGTGCCAGTAGTATTCAGGGGAGCCCAGATACGCAGTATTTT.

The gene calls are TRBV14 and TRBJ2-7; 16 nucleotides align to TRBD2. Trimming at V came to 0 bases and at J to 2 bases, leaving 1 base not matched to a gene. The germline V gene has CDR1 SGHDN and CDR2 FVKESK. CDR3 length equals 17 residues. CDR3 in amino acids: CASSQEGTSGGAYEQYF. The CDR3 nucleotides are TGTGCCAGCAGCCAAGAAGGGACTAGCGGGGGGGCCTACGAGCAGTACTTC.

This chain links TRBV4-3 with TRBJ1-2; D is unclear. Trimming shortened V by 1 base and J by 8 bases, and 11 bases separated the two germline ends. This CDR3 has 13 amino acids. In germline, CDR1 is LGHNA, CDR2 YSLEER. The CDR3 DNA is TGCGCCAGCAGCCAAGGGAGAAGTGACGGCTACACCTTC. It is translated as CASSQGRSDGYTF.

The chain links TRBV7-9 to TRBJ1-1, with D possibly TRBD1 on 6 matching bases. Germline values: CDR1 SEHNR, CDR2 FQNEAQ (reference sequence). V dropped 11 bases and J dropped 0 bases, with 13 bases sitting between them. The CDR3 is 13 residues long. This CDR3 is CAGGQTMNTEAFF. CDR3 coding DNA: TGTGCCGGCGGACAGACTATGAACACTGAAGCTTTCTTT.

The chain couples TRBV4-3 to TRBJ1-3; D not resolved. Germline CDR1 reads LGHNA; CDR2 reads YSLEER. This CDR3 is built from 15 residues. V lost 1 base and J 1 base, leaving 8 bases between the germline ends. CDR3 sequence: CASSQGEGSGNTIYF. The CDR3 DNA is TGCGCCAGCAGCCAAGGCGAAGGGTCTGGAAACACCATATATTTT.

The chain employs TRBV27 and TRBJ2-1, with TRBD1 matching 7 bases. The V gene's germline CDR1 is MNHEY and CDR2 SMNVEV (reference sequence). V gave up 9 bases and J gave up 7 bases; unmatched junction bases: 12. The CDR3 has 14 amino acids. In nucleotides, the CDR3 is TGTGCCAGTTACCAGACAGGGATGATAAATGAGCAGTTCTTC. The encoded protein is CASYQTGMINEQFF.

V is TRBV6-1 and J is TRBJ2-1; TRBD2 aligns across 13 bases. CDR3 length: 17 residues. Germline CDR1 is MNHNS and CDR2 is SASEGT. The V gene end was trimmed by 2 bases and the J gene end by 0 bases; junction bases not matched to a gene: 1. This CDR3 is CASSETSGGGSYNEQFF. The DNA for the CDR3 is TGTGCCAGCAGTGAAACTAGCGGGGGGGGCTCCTACAATGAGCAGTTCTTC.

The genes are TRBV6-1 and TRBJ1-5, with a tentative D call TRBD1 (5 bases). CDR1 MNHNS and CDR2 SASEGT come from the germline V gene. This CDR3 has 20 amino acids. V lost 0 bases and J lost 6, with 27 bases in between. CDR3 DNA: TGTGCCAGCAGTGAAGCCGCGGGGAAATACTCGCGGGGCAATAGTCAGCCCCAGCATTTT. Translating it yields CASSEAAGKYSRGNSQPQHF.

The rearrangement joins TRBV11-2 to TRBJ2-7; D may match TRBD1 or TRBD2 (5 bases each). Trimming took 4 bases from V and 6 from J, leaving 13 bases between them. This CDR3 region has 13 residues. CDR1 and CDR2 (germline): SGHAT, FQNNGV. CDR3 loop: CASSYNTGLEQYF. CDR3 sequence (DNA): TGTGCCAGCAGCTACAACACGGGGCTCGAGCAGTACTTC.